These 30 T cell receptor beta chains were all obtained from the same sample, sequenced in a study of T cell repertoires in cytomegalovirus infection. TCRdb reanalysed the reads using MiXCR and keeps one entry per CDR3 protein. The sample yields 630,000 or so distinct CDR3 sequences, roughly 24% seen once. Source material: CD8+ T cells from PBMCs. Source of these receptors: a human donor in good health (CMV status not recorded). Some clones in this sample may be carry-over from other donors' samples.

The rearrangement links TRBV4-2 to TRBJ2-7; 8 positions agree with TRBD1. The CDR3 loop spans 14 amino acids. In germline, CDR1 is LGHNA, CDR2 YNFKEQ. J lost 3 bases, V lost 1 base, and 2 bases had no gene match. Here the CDR3 DNA reads TGTGCCAGCAGCCAAGTCGGGACAGGCTACGAGCAGTACTTC. It specifies CASSQVGTGYEQYF.

This clonotype has just one count. V is TRBV20-1 and J is TRBJ1-2; D not resolved. Germline CDR1 is DFQATT and CDR2 is SNEGSKA (reference sequence). The CDR3 has 11 residues. The chain's CDR3 is CISRQINGYTF. Here the CDR3 DNA reads TGCATTTCCCGGCAGATTAATGGCTACACCTTC.

This clonotype occurred a few times. The V call is TRBV2, the J call TRBJ1-5, with D possibly being TRBD1 (5 bases). Germline-derived CDR1 and CDR2 are SNHLY and FYNNEI. The CDR3 covers 14 residues. Trimming cost V 6 bases and J 3 bases, with 12 bases left between them. Here the CDR3 reads CASRVRGANQPQHF. CDR3 coding DNA: TGTGCCAGCAGGGTCCGAGGGGCCAATCAGCCCCAGCATTTT.

This clonotype came up a few times. The rearrangement joins TRBV5-1 to TRBJ2-2, with 11 nucleotides matching TRBD2. The CDR3 sequence is 18 residues long. Germline-derived CDR1 and CDR2 are SGHRS and YFSETQ. Trimming cost V 3 bases and J 0 bases; bases outside gene matches: 7. The CDR3 coding sequence is TGCGCCAGCAGCTACCCGGTACTAGCGGGGGCGAACACCGGGGAGCTGTTTTTT. Protein sequence: CASSYPVLAGANTGELFF.

This clonotype was observed at least ten times. In DNA form, the CDR3 reads TGTGCCAGCAGTTACGAGACAATTACAGCGAGCTCCTACAATGAGCAGTTCTTC. Amino acid sequence: CASSYETITASSYNEQFF. V usage is TRBV6-5 and J usage is TRBJ2-1; no reliable D call. V was trimmed by 2 bases and J by 0 bases, leaving 17 bases between them. The germline V gene has CDR1 MNHEY and CDR2 SVGAGI. CDR3 length: 18 residues.

This clonotype was seen only once. The J gene is TRBJ2-2, the V gene TRBV28; 10 bases map to TRBD1. The J segment lost 5 bases and the V segment lost 4 bases, leaving 7 bases of the junction unmatched. The CDR3 is 16 amino acids. Germline V gene data show CDR1 as MDHEN and CDR2 as SYDVKM. For the CDR3, the DNA is TGTGCCAGCAGTTCCTGGGACAGGGGCGATACCGGGGAGCTGTTTTTT. Protein sequence: CASSSWDRGDTGELFF.

This chain joins TRBV28 and TRBJ1-5, with 8 bases that match TRBD1. With 6 bases clipped from V and 5 bases from J, the junction kept 9 bases outside the gene matches. Germline V gene lookup returns CDR1 MDHEN and CDR2 SYDVKM. CDR3 length: 15 residues. The CDR3, as DNA: TGTGCCAGCAGGCGTCCGGGACAGGTATATCAGCCCCAGCATTTT. It yields the protein CASRRPGQVYQPQHF. Filled out from reference TRBV28 and TRBJ1-5, the complete variable domain reads DVKVTQSSRYLVKRTGEKVFLECVQDMDHENMFWYRQDPGLGLRLIYFSYDVKMKEKGDIPEGYSVSREKKERFSLILESASTNQTSMYLCASRRPGQVYQPQHFGDGTRLSIL.

This clonotype was picked up many times. This chain links TRBV7-9 with TRBJ2-5; D is tentatively TRBD1 or TRBD2 (5 bases each). Germline CDR1 SEHNR, CDR2 FQNEAQ (reference sequence). V lost 5 bases to trimming and J lost 1 base, with 11 bases between them. The CDR3 runs to 14 residues. The CDR3: CASSGPRGQETQYF. The CDR3 DNA sequence: TGTGCCAGCAGCGGACCGAGGGGCCAAGAGACCCAGTACTTC.

This chain links TRBV12-3 or TRBV12-4 with TRBJ2-1, with 8 bases fitting TRBD2. The V segment lost 5 bases and the J segment 1 base; nucleotides outside the gene matches: 7. The CDR3 runs 16 residues. This chain's CDR3 is CASSPAGGRSYNEQFF. The CDR3, as DNA: TGTGCCAGCAGTCCCGCGGGGGGACGATCCTACAATGAGCAGTTCTTC.

This clonotype was counted ten times or more. The rearrangement uses TRBV28 and TRBJ2-1, with TRBD1 matching 9 bases. V dropped 5 bases and J dropped 8; count of bases not matched to a gene: 7. This CDR3 is 14 amino acids long. From germline, CDR1 is MDHEN and CDR2 SYDVKM. CDR3 sequence reads: CASSPGQGMDEQFF. The CDR3 DNA sequence: TGTGCCAGCAGTCCCGGACAGGGGATGGATGAGCAGTTCTTC.

The rearrangement links TRBV12-3 or TRBV12-4 to TRBJ2-1, with unresolved D. V was cut by 5 bases and J by 7 bases, with 9 bases left in between. This CDR3 comprises 12 residues. The CDR3 region has the DNA TGTGCCAGCAGTAAGGACCTAAATGAGCAGTTCTTC. Translation gives CASSKDLNEQFF.

V and J are TRBV6-2 or TRBV6-3 and TRBJ2-2, with D perhaps matching TRBD1 (6 bases). V was trimmed by 5 bases and J by 0 bases, leaving 16 bases between them. In germline, CDR1 is MNHEY, CDR2 SVGEGT. The length of the CDR3 is 17 residues. This chain's CDR3 is CASSRPNRDPNTGELFF. CDR3 nucleotide sequence: TGTGCCAGCAGTAGACCCAACAGGGATCCGAACACCGGGGAGCTGTTTTTT.

This clonotype was seen more than once but under ten times. The V call is TRBV6-1, the J call TRBJ2-2; D possibly corresponds to TRBD1 (6 bases). Germline CDR1 and CDR2: MNHNS and SASEGT. This CDR3 region has 17 residues. V was clipped by 5 bases and J by 0 bases, with 16 bases between them. As DNA, the CDR3 is TGTGCCAGCAGTCTCCCCTCACAGGGCGCGAACACCGGGGAGCTGTTTTTT. Translated: CASSLPSQGANTGELFF.

The chain has TRBV29-1 and TRBJ1-2, with D possibly TRBD1 on 5 matching bases. The CDR3 is 13 amino acids. Trimming stripped 0 bases from V and 2 bases from J, with 7 bases between. In germline, CDR1 is SQVTM, CDR2 ANQGSEA. The CDR3 reads CSVEETGNYGYTF. The DNA of the CDR3 is TGCAGCGTTGAAGAAACAGGAAACTATGGCTACACCTTC.

The table lists this clonotype with many counts. The V gene is TRBV7-2, the J gene TRBJ1-2, with D hard to call. Per germline, CDR1 SGHTA and CDR2 FQGNSA. Trimming cost V 4 bases and J 6 bases, with 15 bases left between them. This CDR3 region has 14 residues. The CDR3 sequence: CASSWRTVSNGYTF. The CDR3 DNA follows: TGTGCCAGCAGCTGGCGGACGGTCTCAAATGGCTACACCTTC.

This clonotype was observed at least ten times. V is TRBV7-2 and J is TRBJ1-6, with unresolved D. V lost 2 bases to trimming and J lost 0 bases, with 14 bases between them. The CDR3 loop spans 18 amino acids. Looked up from germline, CDR1 is SGHTA and CDR2 is FQGNSA. CDR3 in DNA: TGTGCCAGCAGCTTAACCCTACCTCTTAGCTCCTATAATTCACCCCTCCACTTT. It yields the protein CASSLTLPLSSYNSPLHF.

The rearrangement joins TRBV10-3 to TRBJ1-1; D may be TRBD1 (5 bases). CDR1 is ENHRY and CDR2 is SYGVKD in the germline V gene. CDR3 length: 15 amino acids. V lost 8 bases and J 2 bases, leaving 18 bases between the germline ends. The CDR3: CAILKAGSENTEAFF. For the CDR3, the DNA is TGTGCCATCCTTAAGGCAGGGTCAGAAAACACTGAAGCTTTCTTT.

On this clonotype: A much larger clone lies one base from this, so it may be a read error. V and J are TRBV6-1 and TRBJ2-1; tentative D call: TRBD2 (7 bases). V lost 4 bases and J 5 bases, leaving 9 bases between the germline ends. CDR3 length: 13 residues. Germline V gene data show CDR1 as MNHNS and CDR2 as SASEGT. CDR3 DNA sequence: TGTGCCAGCAGTGGGGGGGGCGACAATGAGCAGTTCTTC. Its translation is CASSGGGDNEQFF.

This clonotype was seen repeatedly, ten times or more. The chain is built from TRBV7-2 and TRBJ2-1, with 12 nucleotides matching TRBD2. Per germline, CDR1 SGHTA and CDR2 FQGNSA. V trimming: 3 bases; J trimming: 4 bases; junction bases outside the gene matches: 10. This CDR3 contains 18 residues. CDR3 DNA: TGTGCCAGCAGCTTCTCGACTAGCGGGGGCCCTAGTTACAATGAGCAGTTCTTC. It translates to CASSFSTSGGPSYNEQFF.

This clonotype occurred a few times. V usage is TRBV20-1 and J usage is TRBJ1-2, with D maybe TRBD1 (6 bases). Germline assignment: CDR1 DFQATT and CDR2 SNEGSKA (reference sequence). CDR3 length equals 11 residues. With 1 base removed from V and 7 bases from J, the gap between germline ends came to 7 bases. The CDR3 DNA reads as TGCAGTGCTAGAGGGGGGGCTGGCTACACCTTC. Its protein product is CSARGGAGYTF.

This clonotype was seen repeatedly, ten times or more. The V gene is TRBV7-9, the J gene TRBJ2-1; D remains unclear. Germline-derived CDR1 and CDR2 are SEHNR and FQNEAQ (reference sequence). The CDR3 spans 9 residues. Trimming stripped 10 bases from V and 8 bases from J, with 6 bases between. CDR3 nucleotides: TGTGCCACAGGAGATGAGCAGTTCTTC. It yields the protein CATGDEQFF.

This clonotype was counted many times. V and J are TRBV7-6 and TRBJ2-5, with D possibly called TRBD1 or TRBD2 (5 bases each). In germline, CDR1 is SGHVS, CDR2 FNYEAQ. This CDR3 has 14 residues. The ends were cut back, 5 bases at V and 1 base at J, with 11 bases in the middle. The CDR3 bases are TGTGCCAGCAGCCCTATTGGGGGCCAAGAGACCCAGTACTTC. This gives the protein CASSPIGGQETQYF.

J is TRBJ2-5 and V is TRBV25-1; 14 bases fit TRBD2. Germline trimming cut 4 bases from V and 14 bases from J; bases unmatched to any gene: 24. Germline V lookup: CDR1 MGHDK, CDR2 SYGVNS. The CDR3 sequence is 19 residues long. The CDR3 region is CASSGAGTSGGTTKRTLYF. CDR3 DNA: TGTGCCAGCAGTGGAGCCGGGACTAGCGGGGGCACTACCAAGAGGACCCTCTACTTC.

This chain links TRBV6-1 with TRBJ2-7, with a possible D match to TRBD2 (7 bases). The V end was cut by 7 bases, the J end by 0 bases, with 19 bases between. Germline V CDR1 and CDR2: MNHNS, SASEGT. The CDR3 runs to 16 residues. The CDR3 nucleotides read TGTGCCAGCACCCCCGCGTCCGGGGGGCTCTCCTACGAGCAGTACTTC. The encoded protein is CASTPASGGLSYEQYF.

Turning to this clonotype: A clone one base away is much larger, so this may be a read error. The chain couples TRBV7-6 to TRBJ1-2, with D tentatively TRBD1 (6 bases). The CDR3 runs 13 residues. The germline V gene has CDR1 SGHVS and CDR2 FNYEAQ. CDR3 region: CASSPGQMHGYIF. Here the CDR3 DNA reads TGTGCCAGCAGCCCTGGACAGATGCATGGCTACATCTTC.

CDR3 sequence reads: CASSSPERGAPSREQFF. The CDR3 nucleotides read TGTGCCAGCAGTTCTCCTGAGCGGGGGGCTCCTTCAAGGGAGCAGTTCTTC. The chain joins TRBV7-9 to TRBJ2-1; the match to TRBD2 covers 9 bases. Germline lookup yields CDR1 SEHNR and CDR2 FQNEAQ (reference sequence). The J segment lost 10 bases and the V segment lost 6 bases, leaving 19 bases of the junction unmatched. This CDR3 comprises 17 residues.

This clonotype appeared a few times. This chain connects TRBV27 to TRBJ1-4; D not resolved. This CDR3 comprises 16 residues. Trimming stripped 4 bases from V and 8 bases from J, with 20 bases between. Germline lookup yields CDR1 MNHEY and CDR2 SMNVEV (reference sequence). CDR3 sequence reads: CASSSMSDSLGEKLFF. The CDR3 coding sequence is TGTGCCAGCAGTTCTATGTCAGACTCCCTTGGGGAAAAACTGTTTTTT.

V gene TRBV20-1 combines with J gene TRBJ2-3, with D hard to call. CDR1 is DFQATT, CDR2 SNEGSKA, per germline (reference sequence). V was trimmed by 2 bases and J by 0 bases, leaving 12 bases between them. The CDR3 loop spans 15 amino acids. CDR3: CSARNWGTSTDTQYF. The DNA for the CDR3 is TGCAGTGCTAGAAATTGGGGTACTAGCACAGATACGCAGTATTTT.

In its sample, this clonotype was seen a few times. V usage is TRBV6-2 or TRBV6-3 and J usage is TRBJ1-5; the D gene is possibly TRBD1 (5 bases). Germline CDR1 reads MNHEY; CDR2 reads SVGEGT. The V and J ends lost 5 bases and 6 bases respectively, with 17 bases between them. The CDR3 length is 15 residues. The CDR3 region has the DNA TGTGCCAGCAGTCCCCGGACGGGGCAGGGTCAGCCCCAGCATTTT. This translates into CASSPRTGQGQPQHF.

This clonotype was found many times. The chain has TRBV7-2 and TRBJ2-1, with 8 bases fitting TRBD2. The length of the CDR3 is 16 residues. Germline V gene sequence: CDR1 SGHTA, CDR2 FQGNSA. V lost 5 bases and J lost 4; bases outside the gene matches: 10. CDR3 region: CASSVEGGGPYNEQFF. The CDR3 DNA follows: TGTGCCAGCAGCGTAGAGGGCGGGGGGCCTTACAATGAGCAGTTCTTC.